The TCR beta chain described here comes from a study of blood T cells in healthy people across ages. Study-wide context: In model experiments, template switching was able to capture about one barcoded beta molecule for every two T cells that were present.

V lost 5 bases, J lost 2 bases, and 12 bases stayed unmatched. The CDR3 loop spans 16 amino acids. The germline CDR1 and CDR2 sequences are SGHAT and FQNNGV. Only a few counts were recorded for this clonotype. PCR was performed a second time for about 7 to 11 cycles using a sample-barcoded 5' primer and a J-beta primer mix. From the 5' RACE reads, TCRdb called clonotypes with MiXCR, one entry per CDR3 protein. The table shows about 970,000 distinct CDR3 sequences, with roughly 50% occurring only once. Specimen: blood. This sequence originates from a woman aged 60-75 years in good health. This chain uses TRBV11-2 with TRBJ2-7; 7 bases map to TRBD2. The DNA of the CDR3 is TGTGCCAGCAGCCCTCCCCCCCTAGCGGAGGCCTACGAGCAGTACTTC. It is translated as CASSPPPLAEAYEQYF.